The clone carrying this T cell receptor beta chain was recorded at least ten times. The CDR3 has 18 residues. J was trimmed by 0 bases and V by 5 bases; bases with no gene match: 11. Germline CDR1 reads DFQATT; CDR2 reads SNEGSKA (reference sequence). The data are from a study of T cells in Graves' hyperthyroidism and ophthalmopathy. Researchers took RNA transcripts and amplified the TCR beta CDR3 regions from them. A first-round RT-PCR of the TCR CDR3 used the HTBI primer set. TCRdb reprocessed the multiplex PCR reads via MiXCR and lists one record per CDR3 protein. The sample shows more than 75,000 distinct CDR3 sequences, 51% of them seen only once.

The TCR originated in a woman between 40 and 55 years old with Graves' hyperthyroidism. The chain has TRBV20-1 and TRBJ2-7; TRBD2 agrees at 15 bases. The specimen sequenced was blood. CDR3 nucleotides: TGCAGTGCTCTCGGACTAGCGGGAGGGCCTCGAAGCTCCTACGAGCAGTACTTC. Encoded protein: CSALGLAGGPRSSYEQYF.